The 9 T cell receptor beta chains given below trace back to one sample, sequenced in a study of human T cells and chemical hapten exposure. Documented time point: healthy volunteer bleed at 6 weeks. Unfractionated whole blood was the source from which total RNA was extracted. MiXCR, applied by TCRdb to the RACE reads, yields one record per CDR3 protein. The sample holds roughly 75,000 distinct CDR3 sequences, 8.5% to 10% seen once. The sample was whole blood. Receptor source: a female donor in good health. Some clones in this sample may be carry-over from other donors' samples.

At least ten counts were recorded for this clonotype. This rearrangement joins TRBV3-1 to TRBJ1-6, with 7 positions matching TRBD1. CDR3 size: 14 residues. Looked up from germline, CDR1 is LGHDT and CDR2 is YNNKEL (reference sequence). V gave up 7 bases and J gave up 9 bases; unmatched junction bases: 9. CDR3 amino acids: CASNPGQTSSPLHF. CDR3 DNA: TGTGCCAGCAACCCGGGACAGACCAGTTCACCCCTCCACTTT.

The J gene is TRBJ2-7, the V gene TRBV30; D gene unclear. Germline V gene sequence: CDR1 GTSNPN, CDR2 SVGIG (reference sequence). Deletions cut 2 bases from V and 9 bases from J, with 14 bases between. The CDR3 covers 12 residues. The CDR3 nucleotides read TGTGCCTGGAGTACCCACGCCGTCGGGCAGTACTTC. This codes for CAWSTHAVGQYF.

This clonotype has a count of ten or more. The chain is built from TRBV27 and TRBJ2-1; D is perhaps TRBD2 (5 bases). Trimming shortened V by 2 bases and J by 1 base, and 9 bases separated the two germline ends. The CDR3 covers 15 residues. Germline assignment: CDR1 MNHEY and CDR2 SMNVEV (reference sequence). In nucleotides, the CDR3 is TGTGCCAGCAGTTTAAGGACGGGGTCCTACAATGAGCAGTTCTTC. It encodes CASSLRTGSYNEQFF.

This chain joins TRBV20-1 and TRBJ1-5, with 8 bases that match TRBD1. Germline CDR1 DFQATT, CDR2 SNEGSKA (reference sequence). V dropped 2 bases and J dropped 3; count of bases not matched to a gene: 6. The CDR3 spans 15 residues. CDR3 nucleotides: TGCAGTGCTAGATCACGACAGGGGTCCAATCAGCCCCAGCATTTT. This codes for CSARSRQGSNQPQHF.

This clonotype was found a few times. The genes are TRBV5-6 and TRBJ1-2; D ambiguous. The CDR3 is 14 amino acids. Germline CDR1 SGHDT, CDR2 YYEEEE. V was clipped by 1 base and J by 4 bases, with 11 bases between them. As DNA, the CDR3 is TGTGCCAGCAGCTTGTTACAAAGGCCCTATGGCTACACCTTC. Residues: CASSLLQRPYGYTF.

This clonotype was seen only a few times. The rearrangement uses TRBV7-2 and TRBJ1-2; 8 positions agree with TRBD1. Germline CDR1 reads SGHTA; CDR2 reads FQGNSA. The CDR3 extends over 14 amino acids. Trimming cost V 6 bases and J 4 bases; bases outside gene matches: 7. Written as DNA, the CDR3 is TGTGCCAGCAGACAGACAGGGGCCTCCTATGGCTACACCTTC. This sequence encodes CASRQTGASYGYTF.

This clonotype has at least ten counts. The J gene is TRBJ1-4, the V gene TRBV12-3 or TRBV12-4, with D perhaps matching TRBD1 (6 bases). The CDR3 is made up of 13 amino acids. V lost 5 bases to trimming and J lost 11 bases, with 15 bases between them. This CDR3 is CASSTGTVSKLFF. The CDR3 region has the DNA TGTGCCAGCAGTACAGGGACGGTCAGCAAACTGTTTTTT.

In its sample, this clonotype was seen many times. V gene TRBV5-8 combines with J gene TRBJ2-3, with 7 bases identical to TRBD2. There are 14 residues in the CDR3. V shed 3 bases and J 2 bases; nucleotides not matched to a gene: 3. Germline V gene lookup returns CDR1 SGHTS and CDR2 YDEGEE. CDR3 DNA sequence: TGTGCCAGCAGCTATGGACTAGTCACAGATACGCAGTATTTT. Protein product: CASSYGLVTDTQYF.

V usage is TRBV5-5 and J usage is TRBJ1-6; D not resolved. CDR3 size: 16 residues. CDR1 is SGHKS, CDR2 YYEKEE, per germline (reference sequence). V lost 3 bases and J lost 1, with 11 bases in between. CDR3 sequence reads: CASSSEPVSYNSPLHF. The CDR3 region has the DNA TGTGCCAGCAGCTCGGAACCTGTTTCCTATAATTCACCCCTCCACTTT. Full variable domain (outside the CDR3, taken from reference TRBV5-5 and TRBJ1-6): DAGVTQSPTHLIKTRGQQVTLRCSPISGHKSVSWYQQVLGQGPQFIFQYYEKEERGRGNFPDRFSARQFPNYSSELNVNALLLGDSALYLCASSSEPVSYNSPLHFGNGTRLTVT.